The clone carrying this T cell receptor (beta chain) turned up a few times. What it recognizes is unknown. The source of the sample is a study of blood T cells in healthy people across ages. Regarding the study as a whole: Diversity estimated from one million T cells was considered an underestimate.

Germline V CDR1 and CDR2: MGHDK, SYGVNS. Trimming shortened V by 3 bases and J by 2 bases, and 9 bases separated the two germline ends. The CDR3 consists of 14 residues. The authors ran a second PCR of about 6 to 11 cycles using a sample-barcoded 5' primer and a J-beta primer mix. MiXCR, applied by TCRdb to the 5' RACE reads, yields one record per CDR3 protein. The table has approximately 290,000 distinct CDR3 sequences, 27% seen once; the top ten hold around 30%. The sequence was obtained from a woman in her 70s in good health. Sequencing used blood. The chain combines TRBV25-1 with TRBJ2-3; D possibly corresponds to TRBD2 (5 bases). The CDR3 spells CASSESGITDTQYF. CDR3 DNA sequence: TGTGCCAGCAGTGAGTCGGGGATCACAGATACGCAGTATTTT.